The 31 T cell receptor beta chains listed next were all sequenced from one sample in a study of shared clonotypes between healthy human individuals. Profiled with immunoSEQ multiplex PCR; TCRdb holds only in-frame clones, not every one. The data hold about 1 million clones, with approximately 76% observed a single time. Sequencing used memory CD4+ T cells sorted from blood. Subset in this sample: CD45RA-negative fraction. The receptors were sampled from a man in his late teens or twenties in good health.

This clone showed up just a few times. Other nucleotide sequences in the sample specify the same CDR3. This chain joins TRBV19 and TRBJ1-5, with D possibly being TRBD1 (6 bases). V shed 3 bases and J shed 4 bases, with 7 bases lying between them. The CDR3 consists of 13 residues. Germline V gives CDR1 LNHDA, CDR2 SQIVND (reference sequence). The CDR3 here is CASSIRGNQPQHF. The CDR3 bases are TGTGCCAGTAGTATCAGGGGTAATCAGCCCCAGCATTTT.

The chain couples TRBV5-1 to TRBJ1-1; D gene unclear. Trimming took 6 bases from V and 5 from J, leaving 14 bases between them. The germline V gene encodes CDR1 SGHRS and CDR2 YFSETQ. The CDR3 is made up of 13 amino acids. DNA for the CDR3: TGCGCCAGCACTGAAATAGGGAGGACTGAAGCTTTCTTT. Encoded protein: CASTEIGRTEAFF.

The chain recombines TRBV7-2 with TRBJ1-5; D not resolved. The germline V and J ends were trimmed by 2 bases and 4 bases, with 15 bases remaining between them. Germline loops: CDR1 SGHTA, CDR2 FQGNSA. This CDR3 contains 16 residues. The CDR3 reads CASSLSVSRSNQPQHF. The CDR3 DNA follows: TGTGCCAGCAGCTTATCCGTCAGTAGGTCAAATCAGCCCCAGCATTTT.

The J gene is TRBJ1-3, the V gene TRBV2, with TRBD1 matching 7 bases. The CDR3 totals 13 residues. Germline V gene sequence: CDR1 SNHLY, CDR2 FYNNEI. Trimming removed 4 bases from V and 7 bases from J; junction bases left unmatched: 4. The CDR3 is CASSGQGRNTIYF. DNA of the CDR3: TGTGCCAGCAGTGGACAGGGAAGGAACACCATATATTTT. The full variable domain, completed using reference TRBV2 and TRBJ1-3, is EPEVTQTPSHQVTQMGQEVILRCVPISNHLYFYWYRQILGQKVEFLVSFYNNEISEKSEIFDDQFSVERPDGSNFTLKIRSTKLEDSAMYFCASSGQGRNTIYFGEGSWLTVV.

The rearrangement links TRBV30 to TRBJ1-5; D gene unclear. Germline V gene data show CDR1 as GTSNPN and CDR2 as SVGIG (reference sequence). This CDR3 comprises 12 residues. V was pared by 3 bases and J by 4 bases, with 7 bases between. CDR3: CAWREQNQPQHF. CDR3 DNA: TGTGCCTGGAGGGAACAGAATCAGCCCCAGCATTTT.

V usage is TRBV6-1 and J usage is TRBJ1-2; D is uncertain. V lost 5 bases, J lost 8 bases, and 12 bases lay in between. CDR3 length equals 12 residues. Germline CDR1 is MNHNS and CDR2 is SASEGT. CDR3 in DNA: TGTGCCAGCAGTTTTAGACAAGCAGGCTACACCTTC. Translating gives CASSFRQAGYTF.

This clone was counted at least ten times. V gene TRBV4-3 combines with J gene TRBJ2-3; 9 nucleotides match TRBD2. This CDR3 contains 16 residues. The germline V gene has CDR1 LGHNA and CDR2 YSLEER. The J segment lost 12 bases and the V segment lost 4 bases, leaving 17 bases of the junction unmatched. CDR3 DNA sequence: TGCGCCAGCAGCCCTGAGTTGTTAGCGGGAGAGAGTGGACAGTATTTT. This encodes CASSPELLAGESGQYF.

The chain couples TRBV6-6 to TRBJ1-5, with TRBD1 matching 7 bases. The CDR3 is made up of 13 amino acids. The germline V gene encodes CDR1 MNHNY and CDR2 SVGAGI (reference sequence). After removal of 6 bases from V and 7 bases from J, the junction contained 6 bases not matched to a gene. CDR3 DNA sequence: TGTGCCAGCAGCACACAGGGGCGACAGCCCCAGCATTTT. It codes for CASSTQGRQPQHF.

This clone has a single count. The chain links TRBV5-1 to TRBJ1-2; D is uncertain. The CDR3 is 13 residues long. V lost 2 bases and J 2 bases, leaving 7 bases between the germline ends. The germline V gene encodes CDR1 SGHRS and CDR2 YFSETQ. CDR3 amino acids: CASSFASNYGYTF. CDR3 nucleotides: TGCGCCAGCAGCTTCGCCAGCAACTATGGCTACACCTTC.

The chain couples TRBV11-2 to TRBJ2-3; no definite D call. V lost 1 base, J lost 2 bases, and 7 bases lay in between. Germline V gene sequence: CDR1 SGHAT, CDR2 FQNNGV. There are 14 residues in the CDR3. This CDR3 is CASSLAGFTDTQYF. As DNA, the CDR3 is TGTGCCAGCAGCTTAGCCGGGTTCACAGATACGCAGTATTTT.

The chain has TRBV29-1 and TRBJ1-1, with D possibly TRBD1 on 6 matching bases. The CDR3 has 11 amino acids. The V end lost 2 bases, the J end lost 8 bases, and 9 bases lay between the germline ends. Looked up from germline, CDR1 is SQVTM and CDR2 is ANQGSEA. The chain's CDR3 is CSVERGREAFF. CDR3 nucleotide sequence: TGCAGCGTTGAACGGGGGCGAGAAGCTTTCTTT. Full variable domain (missing parts from reference TRBV29-1 and TRBJ1-1): SAVISQKPSRDICQRGTSLTIQCQVDSQVTMMFWYRQQPGQSLTLIATANQGSEATYESGFVIDKFPISRPNLTFSTLTVSNMSPEDSSIYLCSVERGREAFFGQGTRLTVV.

This chain uses TRBV25-1 with TRBJ1-2; D gene uncertain. The CDR3 spans 13 residues. Trimming stripped 2 bases from V and 6 bases from J, with 10 bases between. CDR1 MGHDK and CDR2 SYGVNS come from the germline V gene. DNA of the CDR3: TGTGCCAGCAGTGAACTCGAAAGGAATGGCTACACCTTC. This codes for CASSELERNGYTF.

The genes are TRBV2 and TRBJ2-5; D call uncertain. The J call may be mistaken, given a closer DNA end match to TRBJ2-7. The V gene's germline CDR1 is SNHLY and CDR2 FYNNEI. The length of the CDR3 is 10 residues. CDR3 bases: TGTGCCAGCAGAGAATACGAGCAGTACTTC. Translated, it gives CASREYEQYF.

This chain joins TRBV25-1 and TRBJ1-2; maybe TRBD1 (6 bases). Trimming took 7 bases from V and 5 from J, leaving 17 bases between them. This CDR3 has 14 amino acids. CDR1 is MGHDK, CDR2 SYGVNS, per germline. The CDR3 region has the DNA TGTGCCAGCACCAGGACAGAAGATCGGTATGGCTACACCTTC. As protein: CASTRTEDRYGYTF.

This clone was seen only a few times. The chain has TRBV5-1 and TRBJ2-5, with D tentatively TRBD1 or TRBD2 (5 bases each). Germline V lookup: CDR1 SGHRS, CDR2 YFSETQ. The germline V and J ends were trimmed by 0 bases and 2 bases, with 17 bases remaining between them. The CDR3 spans 17 residues. The chain's CDR3 is CASSLGAWGRSQETQYF. The CDR3 nucleotides read TGCGCCAGCAGCTTGGGGGCGTGGGGGAGATCTCAAGAGACCCAGTACTTC.

The chain uses TRBV27 and TRBJ2-3; D may correspond to TRBD1 or TRBD2 (7 bases each). This CDR3 contains 16 residues. Deletions cut 6 bases from V and 6 bases from J, with 22 bases between. Germline assignment: CDR1 MNHEY and CDR2 SMNVEV (reference sequence). The chain's CDR3 is CASSLLGEGAGDTQYF. The CDR3 DNA reads TGTGCCAGCAGCCTCCTCGGGGAGGGGGCAGGGGATACGCAGTATTTT.

This clone was picked up many times. The CDR3, as DNA: TGTGCCAGCAGTTTGGCCCCCGGGGTAGGGGTGGGGACCCAGTACTTC. It is translated as CASSLAPGVGVGTQYF. This chain connects TRBV28 to TRBJ2-5, with D possibly being TRBD1 or TRBD2 (5 bases each). The germline CDR1 and CDR2 sequences are MDHEN and SYDVKM. V shed 3 bases and J shed 7 bases, with 21 bases lying between them. The CDR3 is 16 amino acids.

The chain combines TRBV6-5 with TRBJ2-1, with D hard to call. This CDR3 is 12 amino acids long. The germline V and J ends were trimmed by 7 bases and 3 bases, with 7 bases remaining between them. Germline V gene sequence: CDR1 MNHEY, CDR2 SVGAGI. CDR3 in amino acids: CASNLGYNEQFF. The CDR3 DNA reads TGTGCCAGCAACCTGGGCTACAATGAGCAGTTCTTC.

This rearrangement joins TRBV2 to TRBJ2-4; TRBD1 matches 8 bases. The trim removed 6 bases at V and 2 bases at J, leaving 6 bases unmatched. The CDR3 is 15 residues long. Germline CDR1 and CDR2: SNHLY and FYNNEI. The CDR3 loop reads CASSGQGGTKNIQYF. In DNA, the CDR3 is TGTGCCAGCAGCGGACAGGGTGGAACCAAAAACATTCAGTACTTC.

This chain links TRBV18 with TRBJ1-1; D not certain. Trimming removed 5 bases from V and 3 bases from J, with 10 bases in between. This CDR3 comprises 13 residues. Germline V CDR1 and CDR2: KGHSH, LQKENI. The CDR3 DNA reads TGTGCCAGCTCAACGGCGAGAGACACTGAAGCTTTCTTT. This codes for CASSTARDTEAFF. Complete variable domain (other parts from reference TRBV18 and TRBJ1-1): NAGVMQNPRHLVRRRGQEARLRCSPMKGHSHVYWYRQLPEEGLKFMVYLQKENIIDESGMPKERFSAEFPKEGPSILRIQQVVRGDSAAYFCASSTARDTEAFFGQGTRLTVV.

This clone appeared a few times. The chain employs TRBV6-1 and TRBJ1-1, with D unresolved. Germline V gives CDR1 MNHNS, CDR2 SASEGT. V lost 2 bases and J lost 1, with 5 bases in between. This CDR3 comprises 13 residues. The CDR3 DNA reads as TGTGCCAGCAGTGAACAGAGGAACACTGAAGCTTTCTTT. The encoded protein is CASSEQRNTEAFF.

The CDR3, as DNA: TGTGCCAGCAGCTTTGGCCGGTCTTCAGGAAACACCATATATTTT. This sequence encodes CASSFGRSSGNTIYF. The chain couples TRBV5-6 to TRBJ1-3; D gene ambiguous. The ends were cut back, 2 bases at V and 4 bases at J, with 13 bases in the middle. Germline V gene sequence: CDR1 SGHDT, CDR2 YYEEEE. The CDR3 covers 15 residues. The full variable domain, with the rest looked up from reference TRBV5-6 and TRBJ1-3, is DAGVTQSPTHLIKTRGQQVTLRCSPKSGHDTVSWYQQALGQGPQFIFQYYEEEERQRGNFPDRFSGHQFPNYSSELNVNALLLGDSALYLCASSFGRSSGNTIYFGEGSWLTVV.

About this clone: Other DNA sequences of this sample code for an identical CDR3. This sequence joins TRBV5-4 and TRBJ2-3; 8 positions agree with TRBD1. Germline-derived CDR1 and CDR2 are SGHNT and YYREEE (reference sequence). The CDR3 covers 15 residues. Trimming cost V 1 base and J 1 base; bases outside gene matches: 2. The CDR3 bases are TGTGCCAGCAGCTTGCCAGGGGGCCGCACAGATACGCAGTATTTT. Its translation: CASSLPGGRTDTQYF.

The chain carries TRBV19 and TRBJ1-1; D ambiguous. Looked up from germline, CDR1 is LNHDA and CDR2 is SQIVND (reference sequence). Trimming removed 3 bases at V and 3 bases at J, with 2 bases between. The CDR3 spans 11 residues. Written as DNA, the CDR3 is TGTGCCAGTAGTATGTACACTGAAGCTTTCTTT. Translating it yields CASSMYTEAFF.

This clone has just a few counts. The chain links TRBV10-2 to TRBJ2-2, with D possibly matching TRBD1 (5 bases). The germline CDR1 and CDR2 sequences are WSHSY and SAAADI. V lost 5 bases and J lost 4, with 11 bases in between. The CDR3 consists of 14 residues. Here the CDR3 DNA reads TGCGCCAGCAGTTTAACAGGTGTCACCGGGGAGCTGTTTTTT. Amino acid sequence: CASSLTGVTGELFF.

This rearrangement joins TRBV10-1 to TRBJ2-5; a weak D match, TRBD1 (5 bases). Germline V gene data show CDR1 as WNHNN and CDR2 as SYGVQD (reference sequence). This CDR3 is built from 13 residues. The V and J ends lost 0 bases and 13 bases respectively, with 15 bases between them. Here the CDR3 DNA reads TGCGCCAGCAGTGAGTCGGCAACAGGACCCCCGTACTTC. Its protein is CASSESATGPPYF.

The gene calls are TRBV2 and TRBJ2-7; no firm D call. Trimming stripped 6 bases from V and 6 bases from J, with 9 bases between. The CDR3 runs 11 residues. Germline values: CDR1 SNHLY, CDR2 FYNNEI. The CDR3 DNA reads TGTGCCAGCAGGATTTCGGTCGAGCAGTACTTC. It encodes CASRISVEQYF.

This rearrangement joins TRBV5-1 to TRBJ2-3; 14 nucleotides match TRBD2. Germline CDR1 is SGHRS and CDR2 is YFSETQ. The CDR3 length is 17 residues. The J segment lost 5 bases and the V segment lost 4 bases, leaving 9 bases of the junction unmatched. CDR3 in amino acids: CASSLIPGLAGEDTQYF. The CDR3 nucleotides are TGCGCCAGCAGCCTAATACCGGGACTAGCGGGAGAAGATACGCAGTATTTT.

The V call is TRBV4-1, the J call TRBJ2-1; 9 bases map to TRBD2. CDR3 size: 16 residues. Per the germline V gene, CDR1 is MGHRA and CDR2 is YSYEKL. The junction had 7 bases not matched to a gene; V was cut back by 0 bases and J by 7 bases. The CDR3 sequence is CASSQDVAGGINEQFF. The CDR3 coding sequence is TGCGCCAGCAGCCAAGACGTCGCGGGGGGGATTAATGAGCAGTTCTTC.

The chain couples TRBV30 to TRBJ1-1, with 10 nucleotides matching TRBD1. V was pared by 5 bases and J by 3 bases, with 18 bases of the junction left unmatched. This CDR3 is built from 18 residues. CDR1 and CDR2 from the germline V gene are GTSNPN and SVGIG (reference sequence). The CDR3 reads CAWPGAWGDRGWDTEAFF. In DNA form, the CDR3 reads TGTGCCTGGCCGGGCGCATGGGGGGACAGGGGCTGGGACACTGAAGCTTTCTTT. The entire variable domain, with the rest obtained from reference TRBV30 and TRBJ1-1, is as follows: SQTIHQWPATLVQPVGSPLSLECTVEGTSNPNLYWYRQAAGRGLQLLFYSVGIGQISSEVPQNLSASRPQDRQFILSSKKLLLSDSGFYLCAWPGAWGDRGWDTEAFFGQGTRLTVV.

The chain is built from TRBV7-2 and TRBJ2-7; 8 bases agree with TRBD1. With 5 bases clipped from V and 6 bases from J, the junction kept 12 bases outside the gene matches. The V gene's germline CDR1 is SGHTA and CDR2 FQGNSA. The CDR3 totals 15 residues. This CDR3 reads CASSQGRQGSREQYF. In DNA form, the CDR3 reads TGTGCCAGCAGCCAGGGACGACAGGGGAGTCGCGAGCAGTACTTC.